A single TCR beta chain is shown here with its context. The target antigen is unknown. This record comes from a study of shared clonotypes between healthy human individuals. At the level of the study: Used for every donor were three CD4 naive, three CD4 memory, two CD8 naive and one CD8 memory plate.

Naive CD8 cells were CD45RO-negative, positively selected for CCR7, excluding terminally differentiated effector memory CD45RA+ cells. Those who donated, Caucasian adults without exception, all lived in Nashville, Tennessee. Whole-study results and caveats: Among several donors, approximately 5% of naive CD4 clonotypes were found in common.

In the original processing: ImmunoSEQ only sent back junction sequences with no quality scores, so filtering was done differently. Sequencing was performed with immunoSEQ multiplex PCR; in TCRdb, only in-frame clones are kept and a portion is missing. That table gives V, J and clone size, and the DNA gave D and trimming. Among around 610,000 clones listed, around 96% were seen once. This clonotype originated in a woman in her 30s in good health. Sequencing was performed on naive CD8+ T cells sorted from blood.

The DNA for the CDR3 is TGCGCCAGCAGCTTGGACAGGGCTTCGTACTATGGCTACACCTTC. Its protein is CASSLDRASYYGYTF. V usage is TRBV5-1 and J usage is TRBJ1-2; D is possibly TRBD1 (6 bases). Germline V CDR1 and CDR2: SGHRS, YFSETQ. The CDR3 loop spans 15 amino acids. Trimming removed 0 bases at V and 3 bases at J, with 12 bases between.